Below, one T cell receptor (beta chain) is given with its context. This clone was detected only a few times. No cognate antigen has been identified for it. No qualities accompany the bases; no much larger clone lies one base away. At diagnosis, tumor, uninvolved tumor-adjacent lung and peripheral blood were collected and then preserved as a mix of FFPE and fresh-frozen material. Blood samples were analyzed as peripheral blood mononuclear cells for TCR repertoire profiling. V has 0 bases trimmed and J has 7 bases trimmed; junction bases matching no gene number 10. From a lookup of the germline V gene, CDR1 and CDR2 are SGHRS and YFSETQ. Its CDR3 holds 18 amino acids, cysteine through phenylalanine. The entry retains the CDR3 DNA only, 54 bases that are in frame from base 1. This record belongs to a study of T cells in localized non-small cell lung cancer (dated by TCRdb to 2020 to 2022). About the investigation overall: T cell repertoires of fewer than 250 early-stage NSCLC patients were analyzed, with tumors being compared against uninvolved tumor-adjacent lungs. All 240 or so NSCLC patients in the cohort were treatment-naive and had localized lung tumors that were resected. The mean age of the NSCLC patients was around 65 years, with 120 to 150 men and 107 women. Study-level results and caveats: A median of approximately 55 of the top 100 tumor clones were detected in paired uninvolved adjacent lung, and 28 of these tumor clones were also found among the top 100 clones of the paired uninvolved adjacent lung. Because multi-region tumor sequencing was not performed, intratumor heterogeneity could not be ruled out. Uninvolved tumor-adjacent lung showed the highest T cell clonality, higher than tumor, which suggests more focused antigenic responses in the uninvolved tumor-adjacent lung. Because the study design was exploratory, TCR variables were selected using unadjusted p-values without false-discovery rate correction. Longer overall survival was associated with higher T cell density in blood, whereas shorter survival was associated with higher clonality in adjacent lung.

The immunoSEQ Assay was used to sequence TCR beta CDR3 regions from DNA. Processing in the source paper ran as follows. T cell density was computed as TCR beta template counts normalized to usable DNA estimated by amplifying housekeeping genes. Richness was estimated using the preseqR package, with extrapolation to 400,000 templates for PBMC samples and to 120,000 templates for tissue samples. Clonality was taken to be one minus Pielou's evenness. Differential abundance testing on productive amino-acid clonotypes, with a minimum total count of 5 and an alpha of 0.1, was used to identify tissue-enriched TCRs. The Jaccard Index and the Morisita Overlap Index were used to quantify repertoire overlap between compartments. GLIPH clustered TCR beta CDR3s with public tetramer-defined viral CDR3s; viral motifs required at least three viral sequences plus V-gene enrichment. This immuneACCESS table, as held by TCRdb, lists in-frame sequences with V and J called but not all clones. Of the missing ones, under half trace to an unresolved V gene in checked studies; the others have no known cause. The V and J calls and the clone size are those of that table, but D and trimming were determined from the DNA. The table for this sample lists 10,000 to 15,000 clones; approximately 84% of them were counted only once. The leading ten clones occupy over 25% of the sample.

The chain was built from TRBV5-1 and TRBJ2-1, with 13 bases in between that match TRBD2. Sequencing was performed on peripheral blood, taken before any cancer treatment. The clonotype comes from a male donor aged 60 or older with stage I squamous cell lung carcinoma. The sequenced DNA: TGCGCCAGCAGCTTGGGACTAGCGGGAGGTGGTTTTACGAATGAGCAGTTCTTC. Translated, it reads CASSLGLAGGGFTNEQFF.